This T cell receptor beta chain was identified during a study of blood T cell repertoires in COVID-19. Study in general: Some COVID-19 samples were acute and others convalescent; all came from the United States, Italy and Spain. The cDNA or gDNA used as material had been derived from T cells, B-cell-depleted T cells, or PBMCs.

In this sample, this clone turned up a few times. In the source study's methods: From reference gene primer amplification, estimates of nucleated cell counts were derived. The assay was immunoSEQ multiplex PCR, and TCRdb's table has in-frame clones only and misses some. That table supplies the V and J calls and clone size; D and trimming were determined from the DNA. The table lists around 56,000 clones, around 92% of them singletons. The source material was peripheral blood. This clonotype was sampled from a human donor in a cohort sampled during active COVID-19.

The CDR3 nucleotides are TGTGCCAGCAGCCGAACAGGGGCACAAGCTTTCTTT. It is translated as CASSRTGAQAFF. The chain has TRBV7-9 and TRBJ1-1, with 7 bases that match TRBD1. The CDR3 runs to 12 residues. After removal of 5 bases from V and 9 bases from J, the junction contained 6 bases not matched to a gene. Germline CDR1 reads SEHNR; CDR2 reads FQNEAQ (reference sequence).